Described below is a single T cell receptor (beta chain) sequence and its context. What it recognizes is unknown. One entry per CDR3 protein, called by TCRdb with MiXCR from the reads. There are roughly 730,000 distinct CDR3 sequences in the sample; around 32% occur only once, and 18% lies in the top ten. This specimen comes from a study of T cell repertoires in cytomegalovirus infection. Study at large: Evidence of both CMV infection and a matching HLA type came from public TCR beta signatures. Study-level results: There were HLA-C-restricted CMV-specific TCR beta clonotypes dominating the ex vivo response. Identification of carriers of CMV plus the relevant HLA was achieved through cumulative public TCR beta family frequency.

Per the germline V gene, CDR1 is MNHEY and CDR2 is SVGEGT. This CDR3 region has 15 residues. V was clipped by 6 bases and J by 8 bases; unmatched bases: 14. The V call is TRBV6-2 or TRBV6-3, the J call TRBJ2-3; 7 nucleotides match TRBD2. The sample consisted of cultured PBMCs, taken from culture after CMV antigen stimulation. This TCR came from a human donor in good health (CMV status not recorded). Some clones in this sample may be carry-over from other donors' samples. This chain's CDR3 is CASSPAREAGRTQYF. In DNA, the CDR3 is TGTGCCAGCAGCCCCGCCCGGGAGGCCGGCCGTACGCAGTATTTT.